The 18 T cell receptor beta chains presented below share a single source sample, sequenced in a study of T cell responses to AZD1222 COVID-19 vaccine. Repertoires were generated with immunoSEQ multiplex PCR, while TCRdb's copy carries only in-frame clones and drops some. The sample lists about 120,000 clones; approximately 85% were seen once. The source material was peripheral blood, sampled on day 0 of AZD1222 vaccination. The receptors here all came from an adult in good health.

V usage is TRBV5-1 and J usage is TRBJ1-1, with D tentatively TRBD1 (6 bases). The germline V gene encodes CDR1 SGHRS and CDR2 YFSETQ. The CDR3 contains 15 residues. The V and J ends lost 0 bases and 5 bases respectively, with 14 bases between them. CDR3 sequence (DNA): TGCGCCAGCAGCTTGGCCGGGGGGCGGCAGACTGAAGCTTTCTTT. As protein: CASSLAGGRQTEAFF.

This chain links TRBV10-3 with TRBJ2-7; 8 bases fit TRBD1. Trimming cost V 7 bases and J 7 bases; bases outside gene matches: 9. Germline CDR1 and CDR2: ENHRY and SYGVKD. The CDR3 is made up of 13 amino acids. The CDR3 reads CAITEGQGEEQYF. In DNA form, the CDR3 reads TGTGCCATCACTGAAGGACAGGGAGAAGAGCAGTACTTC.

This sequence joins TRBV11-3 and TRBJ2-2; possible D gene TRBD2, 6 bases. Germline V CDR1 and CDR2: SGHNT, YENEEA. CDR3 size: 15 residues. The V end lost 1 base, the J end lost 3 bases, and 9 bases lay between the germline ends. CDR3 nucleotides: TGTGCCAGCAGCTTAGCACTAGCAGACACCGGGGAGCTGTTTTTT. Translation: CASSLALADTGELFF.

This clone has only one observation. The chain uses TRBV30 and TRBJ1-2, with TRBD1 matching over 8 bases. Per germline, CDR1 GTSNPN and CDR2 SVGIG (reference sequence). This CDR3 contains 13 residues. V was pared by 0 bases and J by 4 bases, with 1 base of the junction left unmatched. CDR3 bases: TGTGCCTGGAGTGTACAGGGGGTCTATGGCTACACCTTC. It encodes CAWSVQGVYGYTF.

V gene TRBV6-5 combines with J gene TRBJ1-5; D is unresolved. CDR1 is MNHEY and CDR2 is SVGAGI in the germline V gene. The CDR3 is 13 residues long. Between the trimmed V and J ends, which lost 3 bases and 4 bases, there was a span of 7 bases. In DNA, the CDR3 is TGTGCCAGCAGTTATGGAGGGAATCAGCCCCAGCATTTT. As protein: CASSYGGNQPQHF.

The chain has TRBV20-1 and TRBJ2-7; no definite D call. The CDR3 length is 13 residues. Trimming stripped 3 bases from V and 3 bases from J, with 12 bases between. Looked up from germline, CDR1 is DFQATT and CDR2 is SNEGSKA (reference sequence). Written as DNA, the CDR3 is TGCAGTGCTAGTGACGGATCATACTACGAGCAGTACTTC. It translates to CSASDGSYYEQYF.

This clone was seen just once. J is TRBJ2-7 and V is TRBV7-2; 8 nucleotides match TRBD2. J was trimmed by 3 bases and V by 7 bases; bases with no gene match: 5. The CDR3 has 13 residues. Per germline, CDR1 SGHTA and CDR2 FQGNSA. The CDR3 nucleotides are TGTGCCAGCACCCGGGAGGGGGGCTACGAGCAGTACTTC. Its protein product is CASTREGGYEQYF.

This clone was seen more than once but under ten times. The chain has TRBV4-1 and TRBJ2-1, with D unclear. Germline V gives CDR1 MGHRA, CDR2 YSYEKL. The germline V and J ends were trimmed by 1 base and 6 bases, with 7 bases remaining between them. CDR3 length: 13 amino acids. The CDR3 coding sequence is TGCGCCAGCAGCCAAGTTATAACCAATGAGCAGTTCTTC. Protein: CASSQVITNEQFF.

The V call is TRBV14, the J call TRBJ1-2; D possibly corresponds to TRBD1 (5 bases). The CDR3 length is 14 residues. Trimming left V 1 base short and J 3 bases short, with 9 bases between. Germline loops: CDR1 SGHDN, CDR2 FVKESK. The CDR3 DNA is TGTGCCAGCAGCCAAGCCAGGGTTGACTATGGCTACACCTTC. This gives the protein CASSQARVDYGYTF.

The chain employs TRBV7-2 and TRBJ1-1; the D gene is possibly TRBD1 (5 bases). Germline V gene data show CDR1 as SGHTA and CDR2 as FQGNSA. CDR3 length equals 13 residues. Trimming stripped 5 bases from V and 1 base from J, with 8 bases between. As DNA, the CDR3 is TGTGCCAGCAGCGTTGACAGGAACACTGAAGCTTTCTTT. The encoded protein is CASSVDRNTEAFF.

This clone came up once. The chain links TRBV6-1 to TRBJ1-1, with 9 positions matching TRBD1. Trimming removed 0 bases from V and 4 bases from J; junction bases left unmatched: 9. Per the germline V gene, CDR1 is MNHNS and CDR2 is SASEGT. The CDR3 has 17 amino acids. CDR3 protein: CASSEAFRTGAGTEAFF. In DNA, the CDR3 is TGTGCCAGCAGTGAAGCATTCAGGACAGGGGCGGGCACTGAAGCTTTCTTT.

The rearrangement joins TRBV5-1 to TRBJ1-1; maybe TRBD1 (6 bases). Between the trimmed V and J ends, which lost 8 bases and 5 bases, there was a span of 19 bases. CDR1 is SGHRS, CDR2 YFSETQ, per germline. The CDR3 contains 14 residues. The CDR3 is CASFVGGQETEAFF. The CDR3 nucleotides read TGCGCCAGTTTCGTCGGGGGGCAGGAAACTGAAGCTTTCTTT. Full variable domain (rest looked up from reference TRBV5-1 and TRBJ1-1): KAGVTQTPRYLIKTRGQQVTLSCSPISGHRSVSWYQQTPGQGLQFLFEYFSETQRNKGNFPGRFSGRQFSNSRSEMNVSTLELGDSALYLCASFVGGQETEAFFGQGTRLTVV.

The chain has TRBV18 and TRBJ1-1; D is ambiguous. Between the trimmed V and J ends, which lost 2 bases and 2 bases, there was a span of 6 bases. CDR3 length: 13 residues. CDR1 is KGHSH, CDR2 LQKENI, per germline. In nucleotides, the CDR3 is TGTGCCAGCTCACCAACAGACAACACTGAAGCTTTCTTT. Amino acid sequence: CASSPTDNTEAFF.

The CDR3 DNA sequence: TGTGCCAGCAGCGGACTGACAGGGTACGAGCAGTACTTC. Translated: CASSGLTGYEQYF. The chain joins TRBV9 to TRBJ2-7; 7 positions agree with TRBD1. With V trimmed by 3 bases and J by 4 bases, 4 bases remained unmatched. This CDR3 contains 13 residues. The germline gives CDR1 SGDLS, CDR2 YYNGEE.

The chain couples TRBV4-2 to TRBJ2-7; possible D gene TRBD1, 5 bases. The germline CDR1 and CDR2 sequences are LGHNA and YNFKEQ. This CDR3 is 18 amino acids long. The ends were cut back, 0 bases at V and 1 base at J, with 19 bases in the middle. CDR3 in DNA: TGTGCCAGCAGCCAAGAAGTTCGGAGTACAGGAGATTCCTACGAGCAGTACTTC. This codes for CASSQEVRSTGDSYEQYF.

The rearrangement joins TRBV10-3 to TRBJ2-7, with 10 positions matching TRBD1. The CDR3 is made up of 16 amino acids. V gave up 6 bases and J gave up 3 bases; unmatched junction bases: 11. Germline assignment: CDR1 ENHRY and CDR2 SYGVKD. The CDR3, as DNA: TGTGCCATCAGGGCCACCCGGGACAGGGGATTCTACGAGCAGTACTTC. Translating it yields CAIRATRDRGFYEQYF.

This chain connects TRBV9 to TRBJ2-7, with 12 positions matching TRBD2. CDR3 length: 16 amino acids. Germline V lookup: CDR1 SGDLS, CDR2 YYNGEE. V lost 0 bases and J lost 4; bases outside the gene matches: 5. The CDR3 reads CASSVGLAGDLYEQYF. The DNA of the CDR3 is TGTGCCAGCAGCGTAGGACTAGCGGGAGATCTGTACGAGCAGTACTTC.

The rearrangement uses TRBV6-5 and TRBJ2-5, with TRBD1 identical over 7 bases. CDR3 size: 15 residues. Per the germline V gene, CDR1 is MNHEY and CDR2 is SVGAGI. V was pared by 5 bases and J by 4 bases, with 10 bases of the junction left unmatched. The CDR3 sequence is CASSRGTEMTETQYF. The DNA for the CDR3 is TGTGCCAGCAGTAGGGGGACAGAGATGACAGAGACCCAGTACTTC.